This entry describes one T cell receptor beta chain. Its antigen remains unidentified. Base qualities are not at hand, and no much larger clone is one base apart. Library construction relied on the immunoSEQ multiplex PCR assay. Under the source paper's analysis protocol: A statistical classification framework was built to diagnose cytomegalovirus status from the catalog of TCR beta chain sequences. TCRdb's version of the immuneACCESS table is confined to in-frame rearrangements and falls short of the full clone set. An unresolved V gene accounts for under half of the shortfall where checked; the remainder is of unknown origin. V and J calls and clone size are those listed in that table; D and trimming were worked out from the DNA. The sample includes some 150,000 clones, with around 90% observed a single time. About 3% of the sample is in the top ten clones. These data come from a study of cytomegalovirus exposure and HLA in healthy donors (dated by TCRdb to 2015 to 2018). As for the study more broadly: The roughly 650 repertoires of the first cohort and the approximately 110 validation repertoires were produced on the same platform, according to a later analysis. High-throughput TCR immunosequencing, statistical association of individual TCRs with disease status, and machine learning were combined to predict cytomegalovirus infection status. A separate validation cohort of 100 to 150 different subjects was used in addition to the roughly 670-subject first cohort. The study was designed to test whether signatures of past pathogen exposure could be identified by cataloging public T cell receptors. What the research found in general, with its limitations: The validation cohort had no HLA typing available for a later analysis, so co-occurrence within that cohort was assessed over all 120 or so repertoires. Three of the identified cytomegalovirus-associated TCR beta chains were confirmed in vitro to be specific for cytomegalovirus antigens. In the study, 150 to 200 TCR beta chains were listed as associated with cytomegalovirus. The classifier was reported to diagnose cytomegalovirus status with high specificity and sensitivity in both the original cohort and the validation cohort. Most TCR sequences were observed very rarely across donors, whereas some public TCRs were present in many individuals. Subsequent analysis determined that TCRs grouped into clusters in the first cohort also showed a tendency toward co-occurrence across the 120 or so validation repertoires, and approximately 93% of cluster scores exceeded 0. It was suggested by the authors that the approach could potentially be generalized to other disease states and immunological phenotypes.

Separate from the approximately 670-subject first cohort, the validation cohort of about 110 subjects was the group to which the donors belonged. Taken from the germline V gene (reference sequence), the CDR1 and CDR2 loops are GTSNPN and SVGIG. Spanning cysteine to phenylalanine, the CDR3 consists of 13 amino acids. The DNA shown is the 39-base CDR3, in frame from base 1. Trimming accounts for 7 bases at V and 1 base at J, while the number of junction bases matched to no gene is 5. The specimen sequenced was PBMCs. The receptor's source is a woman aged 18-29 years in good health and CMV-seropositive. Recombination linked TRBV30 to TRBJ2-7; 9 central bases correspond to TRBD1. The CDR3 protein sequence reads: CAYLQGASYEQYF. The sequenced DNA is TGTGCCTACCTACAGGGGGCATCCTACGAGCAGTACTTC.